These 18 T cell receptor beta chains originate from one sample sequenced in a study of shared clonotypes between healthy human individuals. Clones were sequenced by immunoSEQ multiplex PCR, and TCRdb holds only the in-frame ones, with some missing. The sample holds over a million clones, 75% to 85% seen once. Sample: memory CD4+ T cells from PBMCs. The subset was: CD45RA-negative fraction. The receptors originated from a man in his late teens or twenties in good health. Some clones in this sample may be carry-over from other donors' samples.

The chain uses TRBV27 and TRBJ2-3; D gene uncertain. Deletions cut 0 bases from V and 2 bases from J, with 12 bases between. Per the germline V gene, CDR1 is MNHEY and CDR2 is SMNVEV (reference sequence). The CDR3 sequence is 16 residues long. CDR3 protein: CASSLSSGVITDTQYF. Here the CDR3 DNA reads TGTGCCAGCAGTTTATCGTCAGGAGTCATCACAGATACGCAGTATTTT.

This clone was seen only once. V is TRBV5-6 and J is TRBJ2-6, with D perhaps TRBD1 (5 bases). The germline gives CDR1 SGHDT, CDR2 YYEEEE. V was clipped by 3 bases and J by 0 bases, with 16 bases between them. The CDR3 is made up of 18 amino acids. The CDR3 reads CASSSIRALSSGANVLTF. The CDR3 bases are TGTGCCAGCAGCTCCATCAGGGCCCTTAGCTCTGGGGCCAACGTCCTGACTTTC.

About this clone itself: This probably arose from a read error, given a far larger clone one base away. The V call is TRBV7-9, the J call TRBJ1-5, with D uncertain. The CDR3 covers 13 residues. Germline loops: CDR1 SEHNR, CDR2 FQNEAQ (reference sequence). DNA of the CDR3: TGTGCCAGCAGCTTCTCCAAGGATCAGCCCCAGCGTTTT. It encodes CASSFSKDQPQRF.

The chain has TRBV4-2 and TRBJ1-1, with TRBD1 matching over 7 bases. The CDR3 has 13 amino acids. V was pared by 2 bases and J by 8 bases, with 5 bases of the junction left unmatched. Germline CDR1 is LGHNA and CDR2 is YNFKEQ. The CDR3 region is CASSQPPGQEAFF. DNA for the CDR3: TGTGCCAGCAGCCAACCCCCGGGACAGGAAGCTTTCTTT.

This sequence joins TRBV11-1 and TRBJ2-7; D not certain. Trimming shortened V by 3 bases and J by 9 bases, and 24 bases separated the two germline ends. The CDR3 totals 16 residues. Germline CDR1 reads SGHAT; CDR2 reads FQDESV (reference sequence). The CDR3 DNA sequence: TGTGCCAGCAGCTTTCTAACCGGCCGACGGCCCGGTGGGCAGTACTTC. Its protein product is CASSFLTGRRPGGQYF.

This clone was seen more than once but under ten times. The J gene is TRBJ2-5, the V gene TRBV27; D may be TRBD2 (6 bases). This CDR3 is built from 15 residues. V was pared by 0 bases and J by 5 bases, with 13 bases between. Germline loops: CDR1 MNHEY, CDR2 SMNVEV (reference sequence). The CDR3: CASSLSRLVRETQYF. In DNA, the CDR3 is TGTGCCAGCAGTTTATCCCGACTAGTGCGGGAGACCCAGTACTTC.

This clone was picked up one time. This chain connects TRBV21-1 to TRBJ2-1; the DNA was not used to check the table's D call, TRBD1. TRBV21-1 is assigned pseudogene status. CDR3 length: 14 residues. This chain's CDR3 is CASSNMGQCDEQFF. The CDR3 DNA reads as TGTGCCAGCAGCAATATGGGACAGTGCGATGAGCAGTTCTTC.

V usage is TRBV19 and J usage is TRBJ1-1; D not certain. The CDR3 length is 11 residues. Trimming removed 10 bases at V and 2 bases at J, with 8 bases between. Germline CDR1 reads LNHDA; CDR2 reads SQIVND (reference sequence). The CDR3 bases are TGTGCCACTCGCACCAACACTGAAGCTTTCTTT. This sequence encodes CATRTNTEAFF.

The rearrangement links TRBV6-1 to TRBJ1-4; D unclear. The CDR3 has 14 residues. V shed 5 bases and J shed 6 bases, with 13 bases lying between them. The germline CDR1 and CDR2 sequences are MNHNS and SASEGT. CDR3: CASSTLSGDEKLFF. The CDR3 coding sequence is TGTGCCAGCAGTACCCTATCCGGGGATGAAAAACTGTTTTTT.

The chain has TRBV2 and TRBJ1-5, with D tentatively TRBD1 (6 bases). CDR1 is SNHLY and CDR2 is FYNNEI in the germline V gene. V was trimmed by 7 bases and J by 5 bases, leaving 12 bases between them. CDR3 length: 13 amino acids. Written as DNA, the CDR3 is TGTGCCAGCACTATAGAGGGGGATCAGCCCCAGCATTTT. Its translation: CASTIEGDQPQHF.

This clone was recorded a few times. The DNA for the CDR3 is TGTGCCAGCAGCCCGGGACAGGGGGTCAATCAGCCCCAGCATTTT. The encoded protein is CASSPGQGVNQPQHF. The chain uses TRBV7-9 and TRBJ1-5; 11 bases line up with TRBD1. This CDR3 spans 15 amino acids. Trimming removed 5 bases from V and 3 bases from J; junction bases left unmatched: 3. CDR1 is SEHNR, CDR2 FQNEAQ, per germline (reference sequence).

The genes are TRBV27 and TRBJ1-2; TRBD1 might be the D (6 bases). Germline CDR1 reads MNHEY; CDR2 reads SMNVEV (reference sequence). Trimming took off 2 bases at V and 4 bases at J, with 11 bases between the two ends. The CDR3 is made up of 14 amino acids. CDR3: CASSLTGRGYGYTF. The CDR3 DNA sequence: TGTGCCAGCAGTTTAACAGGGAGGGGCTATGGCTACACCTTC.

This clone appeared many times. This sequence joins TRBV4-3 and TRBJ2-3; D possibly matches TRBD1 or TRBD2 (6 bases each). Per germline, CDR1 LGHNA and CDR2 YSLEER. V was shortened by 4 bases and J by 5 bases, with 16 bases between the two germline ends. The CDR3 consists of 15 residues. CDR3: CASSPRGRDEDTQYF. In nucleotides, the CDR3 is TGCGCCAGCAGCCCCCGGGGGCGGGATGAAGATACGCAGTATTTT.

This clone was found a few times. The rearrangement links TRBV7-2 to TRBJ1-5; possible D gene TRBD1, 6 bases. Trimming took off 3 bases at V and 6 bases at J, with 15 bases between the two ends. The CDR3 is 15 residues long. Germline values: CDR1 SGHTA, CDR2 FQGNSA. The CDR3 DNA is TGTGCCAGCAGCTTCACTCAACAGGGAGGTCAGCCCCAGCATTTT. Its translation is CASSFTQQGGQPQHF.

This clone has at least ten counts. This chain links TRBV6-6 with TRBJ1-2; possible D gene TRBD1, 5 bases. The CDR3 spans 16 residues. Germline values: CDR1 MNHNY, CDR2 SVGAGI (reference sequence). V lost 2 bases and J 8 bases, leaving 21 bases between the germline ends. The CDR3 here is CASSYPGRPGTEGYTF. As DNA, the CDR3 is TGTGCCAGCAGTTACCCCGGTAGGCCCGGGACGGAGGGCTACACCTTC.

The DNA of the CDR3 is TGTGCCAGCGCCTCGGGGGGGGCGAGGGCGGAGCAGTACTTC. It is translated as CASASGGARAEQYF. The chain has TRBV28 and TRBJ2-7, with TRBD2 identical over 8 bases. Germline V gene data show CDR1 as MDHEN and CDR2 as SYDVKM. V trimming: 8 bases; J trimming: 7 bases; junction bases outside the gene matches: 13. This CDR3 is 14 amino acids long.

The chain combines TRBV27 with TRBJ2-3; the D is unclear. The V and J ends lost 4 bases and 2 bases respectively, with 4 bases between them. This CDR3 spans 12 amino acids. Germline lookup yields CDR1 MNHEY and CDR2 SMNVEV (reference sequence). The CDR3 region is CASSYNTDTQYF. In DNA, the CDR3 is TGTGCCAGCAGTTATAACACAGATACGCAGTATTTT.

This chain links TRBV28 with TRBJ1-1; no definite D call. This CDR3 contains 17 residues. Trimming shortened V by 7 bases and J by 1 base, and 22 bases separated the two germline ends. Germline values: CDR1 MDHEN, CDR2 SYDVKM. The CDR3 here is CASKGRQFTRGNTEAFF. The CDR3 DNA follows: TGTGCCAGCAAGGGTCGACAATTTACACGGGGGAACACTGAAGCTTTCTTT.